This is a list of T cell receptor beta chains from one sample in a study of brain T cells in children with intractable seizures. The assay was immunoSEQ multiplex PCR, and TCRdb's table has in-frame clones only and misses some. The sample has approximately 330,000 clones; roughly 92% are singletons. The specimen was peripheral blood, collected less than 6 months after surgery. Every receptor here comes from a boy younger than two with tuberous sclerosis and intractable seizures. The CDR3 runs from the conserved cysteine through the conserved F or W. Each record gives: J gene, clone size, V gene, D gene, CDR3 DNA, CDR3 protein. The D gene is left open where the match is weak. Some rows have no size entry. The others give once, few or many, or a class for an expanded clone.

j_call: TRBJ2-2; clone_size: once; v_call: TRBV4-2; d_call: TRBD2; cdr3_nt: TGTGCCAGCAGCCAAGATGTGGTCAGATTTAGCGGGGTCACCGGGGAGCTGTTTTTT; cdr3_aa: CASSQDVVRFSGVTGELFF
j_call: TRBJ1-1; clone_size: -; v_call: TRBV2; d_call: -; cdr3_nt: TGTGCCAGCAGTGAAGCTGGACGTACAATAGCTTTCTTT; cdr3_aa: CASSEAGRTIAFF
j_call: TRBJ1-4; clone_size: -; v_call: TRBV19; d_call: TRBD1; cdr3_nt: TGTGCCAGTAGGCGAACAGGGGAATTTGAAAAACTGTTTTTT; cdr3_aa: CASRRTGEFEKLFF
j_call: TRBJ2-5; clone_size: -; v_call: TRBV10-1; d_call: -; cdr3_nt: TGCGCCAGCAGTTCGGGAGTAAGGGGGACCCAGTACTTC; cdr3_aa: CASSSGVRGTQYF
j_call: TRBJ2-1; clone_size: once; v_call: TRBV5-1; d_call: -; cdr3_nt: TGCGCCAGCAGCTTGGCTCCGGGGGCGGTGGTCCCCGAGCAGTTCTTC; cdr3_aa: CASSLAPGAVVPEQFF
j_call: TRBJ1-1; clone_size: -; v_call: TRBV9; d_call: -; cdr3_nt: TGTGCCAGCAGCGCTCGAACGGGAGCTGACACTGAAGCTTTCTTT; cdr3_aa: CASSARTGADTEAFF
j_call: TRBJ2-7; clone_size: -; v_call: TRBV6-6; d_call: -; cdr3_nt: TGTGCCAGCAGTTACTCCCGCAGAGACAGTCACTACGAGCAGTACTTC; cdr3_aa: CASSYSRRDSHYEQYF
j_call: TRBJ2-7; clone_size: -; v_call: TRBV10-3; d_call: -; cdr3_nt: TGTGCCATTTCCCCGTCTGGGGGGGAGCAGTACTTC; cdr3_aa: CAISPSGGEQYF
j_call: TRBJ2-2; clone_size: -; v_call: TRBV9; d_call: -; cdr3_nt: TGTGCCAGCAGTTTGAACGGAGGGCCGGGCGGGGAGCTGTTTTTT; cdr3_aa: CASSLNGGPGGELFF
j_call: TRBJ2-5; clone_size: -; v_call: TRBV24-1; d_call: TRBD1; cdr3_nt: TGTGCCACCAGTGAGGGCGGGACAGGGCCCCACCAAGAGACCCAGTACTTC; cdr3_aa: CATSEGGTGPHQETQYF
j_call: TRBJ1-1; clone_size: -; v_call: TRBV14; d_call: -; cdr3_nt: TGTGCCAGCAGCCAAGAAATTTACAGGGTCGGAAACACTGAAGCTTTCTTT; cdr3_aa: CASSQEIYRVGNTEAFF
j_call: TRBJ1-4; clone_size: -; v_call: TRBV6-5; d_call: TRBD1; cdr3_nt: TGTGCCAGCAGGGCCGGGACAGGCGGGGATGAAAAACTGTTTTTT; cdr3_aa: CASRAGTGGDEKLFF
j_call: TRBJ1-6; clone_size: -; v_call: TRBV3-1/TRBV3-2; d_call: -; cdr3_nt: TGTGCCAGCAGCCAAGGCGAGAGCGCCACACCCCTCCACTTT; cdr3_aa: CASSQGESATPLHF
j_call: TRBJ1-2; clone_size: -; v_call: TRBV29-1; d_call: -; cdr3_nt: TGCAGCGTTGGTTGGACCGACTATGGCTACACCTTC; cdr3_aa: CSVGWTDYGYTF
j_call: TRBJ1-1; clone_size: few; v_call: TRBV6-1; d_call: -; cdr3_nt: TGTGCCAGCAGTTATAGTAATGTTGAAGCTTTCTTT; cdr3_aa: CASSYSNVEAFF
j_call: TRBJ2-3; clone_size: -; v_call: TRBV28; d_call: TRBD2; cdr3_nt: TGTGCCAGCAGCTCCTTAGCGGGAGGGGCAGATACGCAGTATTTT; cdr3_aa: CASSSLAGGADTQYF
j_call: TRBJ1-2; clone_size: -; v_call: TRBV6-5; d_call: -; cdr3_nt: TGTGCCAGCAGCTCATCAGGGGTGGAGGGCTACACCTTC; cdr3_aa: CASSSSGVEGYTF
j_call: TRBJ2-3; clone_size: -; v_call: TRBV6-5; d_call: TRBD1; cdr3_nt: TGTGCCAGCAGTTCTAGACAGGGAAAAACAGATACGCAGTATTTT; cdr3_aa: CASSSRQGKTDTQYF
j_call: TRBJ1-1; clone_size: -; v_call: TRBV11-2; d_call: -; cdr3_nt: TGTGCCAGCAGCTCACAGGGGAACACTGAAGCTTTCTTT; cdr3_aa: CASSSQGNTEAFF
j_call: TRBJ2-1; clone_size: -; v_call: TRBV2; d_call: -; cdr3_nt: TGTGCCAGCAGTGCCTCATTGCCCGACAGGCCCCAGGGCTGGGAGCAGTTCTTC; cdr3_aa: CASSASLPDRPQGWEQFF
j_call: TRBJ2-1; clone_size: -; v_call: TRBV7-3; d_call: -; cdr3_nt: TGTGCCAGCAGCCCGGACAGTTACAATGAGCAGTTCTTC; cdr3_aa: CASSPDSYNEQFF
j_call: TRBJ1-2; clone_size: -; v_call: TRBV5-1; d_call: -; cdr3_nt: TGCGCCAGCAGCTTGGTACAGAACTATGGCTACACCTTC; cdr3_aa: CASSLVQNYGYTF
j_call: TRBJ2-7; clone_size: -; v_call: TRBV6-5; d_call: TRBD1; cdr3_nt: TGTGCCAGCAGCGCGGACAGGGACTTTTTCTACGAGCAGTACTTC; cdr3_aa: CASSADRDFFYEQYF
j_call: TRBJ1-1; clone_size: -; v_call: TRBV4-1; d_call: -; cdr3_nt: TGCGCCAGCAGCCTTCGGGGGAACACTGAAGCTTTCTTT; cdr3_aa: CASSLRGNTEAFF
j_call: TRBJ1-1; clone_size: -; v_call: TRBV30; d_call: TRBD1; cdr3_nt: TGTGCCTGGAGTGCGGACAGGGAGGGCACTGAAGCTTTCTTT; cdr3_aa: CAWSADREGTEAFF
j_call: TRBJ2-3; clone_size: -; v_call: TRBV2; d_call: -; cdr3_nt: TGTGCCAGCAGTGGGAATACCGGTCCTGGCACAGATACGCAGTATTTT; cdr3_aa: CASSGNTGPGTDTQYF
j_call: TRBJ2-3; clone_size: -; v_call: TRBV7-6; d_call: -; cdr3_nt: TGTGCCAGCAGCTTAGGGAGGAGCACAGATACGCAGTATTTT; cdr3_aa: CASSLGRSTDTQYF
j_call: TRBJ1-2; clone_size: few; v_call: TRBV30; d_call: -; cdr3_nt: TGTGCCTGGACCACAGGGAGCTATGGCTACACCTTC; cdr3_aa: CAWTTGSYGYTF
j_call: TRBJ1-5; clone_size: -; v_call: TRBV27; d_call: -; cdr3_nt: TGTGCCAGCAGTTCATTCGGAGGGGCCCAGCATTTT; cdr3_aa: CASSSFGGAQHF
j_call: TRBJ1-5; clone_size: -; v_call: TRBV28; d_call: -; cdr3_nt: TGTGCCAGCAGTTGGCCAGGGGGCAATCAGCCCCAGCATTTT; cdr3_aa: CASSWPGGNQPQHF
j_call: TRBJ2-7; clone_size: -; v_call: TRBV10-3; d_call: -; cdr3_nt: TGTGCCATCAGGGCAGGGGACTTACGAAAGCAGTACTTC; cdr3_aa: CAIRAGDLRKQYF